Following are 5 T cell receptor beta chains from one sample sequenced in a study of T cell responses to AZD1222 COVID-19 vaccine. Some clones are missing from TCRdb's copy, which holds only in-frame ones; the method was immunoSEQ multiplex PCR. Among around 180,000 clones listed, about 86% were seen once. The sample consisted of peripheral blood, taken on day 0 of AZD1222 vaccination. The source of these receptors is an adult in good health.

This clone came up a few times. The genes are TRBV28 and TRBJ1-2; D is possibly TRBD1 (5 bases). Trimming removed 7 bases from V and 3 bases from J, with 15 bases in between. CDR1 and CDR2 from the germline V gene are MDHEN and SYDVKM. This CDR3 is 14 amino acids long. CDR3 protein: CASIREGRYYGYTF. In nucleotides, the CDR3 is TGTGCCAGCATTCGAGAGGGGCGCTACTATGGCTACACCTTC.

The rearrangement joins TRBV28 to TRBJ2-2, with 7 bases fitting TRBD1. CDR3 size: 17 residues. V trimming: 1 base; J trimming: 6 bases; junction bases outside the gene matches: 11. Germline CDR1 reads MDHEN; CDR2 reads SYDVKM. The CDR3 is CASSLSMTGLPAGELFF. The CDR3 bases are TGTGCCAGCAGTTTATCAATGACAGGGCTGCCCGCCGGGGAGCTGTTTTTT.

This chain joins TRBV7-8 and TRBJ1-4; 7 nucleotides align to TRBD1. The length of the CDR3 is 14 residues. CDR1 is SGHVS, CDR2 FQNEAQ, per germline. With V trimmed by 1 base and J by 8 bases, 4 bases remained unmatched. CDR3 region: CASSLGQGGEKLFF. CDR3 nucleotide sequence: TGTGCCAGCAGCTTAGGACAGGGTGGAGAAAAACTGTTTTTT.

The V call is TRBV25-1, the J call TRBJ2-7; D is perhaps TRBD2 (5 bases). The germline V gene has CDR1 MGHDK and CDR2 SYGVNS. CDR3 size: 13 residues. V dropped 4 bases and J dropped 0 bases, with 7 bases sitting between them. The CDR3 reads CASSVDYSYEQYF. In DNA form, the CDR3 reads TGTGCCAGCAGTGTAGACTACTCCTACGAGCAGTACTTC.

The chain employs TRBV3-1 (or the pseudogene TRBV3-2) and TRBJ2-7; TRBD1 is a possible D gene (6 bases). The V gene lost 0 bases and the J gene lost 3 bases, with 12 bases spanning the gap. From germline, CDR1 is LGHDT and CDR2 YNNKEL (reference sequence). The CDR3 runs 15 residues. The CDR3: CASSQESRGGYEQYF. The CDR3, as DNA: TGTGCCAGCAGCCAAGAATCCAGAGGGGGCTACGAGCAGTACTTC.